What follows describes a single T cell receptor beta chain. The data were taken from a study of blood T cell repertoires in COVID-19. In the study overall: The study drew acute and convalescent COVID-19 samples from the United States, Italy and Spain.

V was trimmed by 6 bases and J by 5 bases, leaving 7 bases between them. From germline, CDR1 is MNHEY and CDR2 SVGAGI. This CDR3 has 12 amino acids. The repertoire was sequenced with immunoSEQ multiplex PCR; TCRdb's copy has only in-frame clones and lacks some. The table includes around 190,000 clones, around 84% detected once. Input material: PBMCs or T cells enriched from blood (not recorded which). The rearrangement joins TRBV6-5 to TRBJ1-4; D may be TRBD1 (5 bases). The receptor comes from a woman aged 25 to 39 who had recovered from COVID-19. CDR3: CASRRGNEKLFF. The CDR3 DNA reads TGTGCCAGCAGACGGGGGAATGAAAAACTGTTTTTT.